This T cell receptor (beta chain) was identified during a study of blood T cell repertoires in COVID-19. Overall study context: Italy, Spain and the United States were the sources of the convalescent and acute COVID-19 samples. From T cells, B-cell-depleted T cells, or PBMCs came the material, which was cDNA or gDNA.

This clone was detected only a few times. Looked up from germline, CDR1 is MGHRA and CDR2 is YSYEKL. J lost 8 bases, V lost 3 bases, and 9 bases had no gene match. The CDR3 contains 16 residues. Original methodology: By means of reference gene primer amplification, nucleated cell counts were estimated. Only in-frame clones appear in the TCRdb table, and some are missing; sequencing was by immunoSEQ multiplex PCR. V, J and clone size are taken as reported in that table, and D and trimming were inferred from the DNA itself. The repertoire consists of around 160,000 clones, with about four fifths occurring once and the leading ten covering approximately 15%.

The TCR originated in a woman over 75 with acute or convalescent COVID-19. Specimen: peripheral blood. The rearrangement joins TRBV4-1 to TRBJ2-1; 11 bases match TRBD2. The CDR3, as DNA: TGCGCCAGCAGCCATCCAACTAGCGGGAGATTCCATGAGCAGTTCTTC. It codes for CASSHPTSGRFHEQFF.